This record concerns one T cell receptor (beta chain) sequence. Antigen specificity is unknown. The data belong to a study of response to subunit inactivated influenza vaccine. General study points: Each seasonal influenza vaccination, the authors suggested, recruits few new T cells.

TCRdb re-derived calls from the RT-PCR reads in MiXCR, one entry per CDR3 protein. The sample has some 600,000 distinct CDR3 sequences; less than 15% are singletons. Trimming stripped 3 bases from V and 2 bases from J, with 17 bases between. The CDR3 contains 16 residues. Germline V gene sequence: CDR1 MNHEY, CDR2 SVGEGT. The sample here was PBMCs from blood, taken 14 days before vaccination. The V call is TRBV6-2 or TRBV6-3, the J call TRBJ2-7; tentative D call: TRBD1 (6 bases). The TCR comes from a man in his forties or fifties who received an inactivated influenza vaccine. The CDR3 DNA is TGTGCCAGCAGTTATTCCCGGACAGCCTACCCCTACGAGCAGTACTTC. Translated, it gives CASSYSRTAYPYEQYF.